A selection of T cell receptor beta chains follows, all from one sample in a study of monozygotic twins with inflammatory bowel disease. TCRdb re-called the 5' RACE reads; every CDR3 protein appears as one record, without DNA. Found here are around 150,000 distinct CDR3 sequences; the top ten clones hold 2.8%. Sequencing was performed on blood. All receptors derive from a human donor with ulcerative colitis or Crohn's disease, or a healthy co-twin of an affected twin (not recorded which). CDR3s include the opening cysteine and the closing phenylalanine or tryptophan. The order of the fields is J gene, V gene, CDR3 protein.

j_call: TRBJ2-7
v_call: TRBV12-3/TRBV12-4
cdr3_aa: CASSSGTGHYEQYF

j_call: TRBJ2-2
v_call: TRBV5-1
cdr3_aa: CASSFLSGRRFTGELFF

j_call: TRBJ1-6
v_call: TRBV29-1
cdr3_aa: CSVEWENSPLHF

j_call: TRBJ2-1
v_call: TRBV4-2
cdr3_aa: CASTYEREAGYNEQFF

j_call: TRBJ2-7
v_call: TRBV12-3/TRBV12-4
cdr3_aa: CASSLAIYEQYF

j_call: TRBJ2-1
v_call: TRBV29-1
cdr3_aa: CSVGEDRGLGEQFF

j_call: TRBJ2-1
v_call: TRBV18
cdr3_aa: CASSPQREGLNEQFF

j_call: TRBJ2-7
v_call: TRBV18
cdr3_aa: CASSPGLAGGPDEQYF

j_call: TRBJ1-6
v_call: TRBV12-3/TRBV12-4
cdr3_aa: CASSLDVSALHF

j_call: TRBJ1-2
v_call: TRBV12-3/TRBV12-4
cdr3_aa: CASSLSQGAGGYTF

j_call: TRBJ2-1
v_call: TRBV6-4
cdr3_aa: CASSEGIDNEQFF

j_call: TRBJ2-3
v_call: TRBV11-3
cdr3_aa: CASSLDRQGETQYF

j_call: TRBJ2-7
v_call: TRBV10-3
cdr3_aa: CAISVGQASYEQYF

j_call: TRBJ1-5
v_call: TRBV12-5
cdr3_aa: CASGLVAAQHF

j_call: TRBJ2-3
v_call: TRBV7-9
cdr3_aa: CASSSKTSGMGVDTQYF

j_call: TRBJ2-1
v_call: TRBV14
cdr3_aa: CASSHTGTGLYNEQFF

j_call: TRBJ2-1
v_call: TRBV10-3
cdr3_aa: CAISEWGAEQFF

j_call: TRBJ2-6
v_call: TRBV5-1
cdr3_aa: CASSSTGAAISGANVLTF

j_call: TRBJ1-4
v_call: TRBV12-3/TRBV12-4
cdr3_aa: CASSFGQTATNEKLFF

j_call: TRBJ2-7
v_call: TRBV20-1
cdr3_aa: CSASLAGAYEQYF

j_call: TRBJ2-7
v_call: TRBV27
cdr3_aa: CASSSPGLARDEQYF

j_call: TRBJ2-2
v_call: TRBV28
cdr3_aa: CASSPTLRDIWFLDTGELFF

j_call: TRBJ2-7
v_call: TRBV9
cdr3_aa: CASSAGSVEQYF

j_call: TRBJ2-1
v_call: TRBV15
cdr3_aa: CATSSGLAANNEQFF

j_call: TRBJ1-1
v_call: TRBV29-1
cdr3_aa: CSVGQGNTEAFF

j_call: TRBJ2-1
v_call: TRBV1
cdr3_aa: CTSSQDGLAGKCVYNEQFF

j_call: TRBJ1-5
v_call: TRBV6-1
cdr3_aa: CASSETWNNQPQHF

j_call: TRBJ2-5
v_call: TRBV5-6
cdr3_aa: CASSSTVEAITETQYF

j_call: TRBJ2-7
v_call: TRBV27
cdr3_aa: CASGTLTYEQYF

j_call: TRBJ1-5
v_call: TRBV25-1
cdr3_aa: CASSESIVGVGQPQHF

j_call: TRBJ2-7
v_call: TRBV10-3
cdr3_aa: CATQGALGEQYF

j_call: TRBJ1-4
v_call: TRBV6-6
cdr3_aa: CASSQQEKLFF

j_call: TRBJ2-7
v_call: TRBV27
cdr3_aa: CASSLVRTGGWYEQYF

j_call: TRBJ2-1
v_call: TRBV5-4
cdr3_aa: CASSPGGLSYNEQFF

j_call: TRBJ1-5
v_call: TRBV6-1
cdr3_aa: CASSQTRSGFNQPQHF

j_call: TRBJ2-3
v_call: TRBV7-2
cdr3_aa: CASSPNSGAGTDTQYF

j_call: TRBJ2-5
v_call: TRBV5-1
cdr3_aa: CASSPAGTGPSETQYF

j_call: TRBJ2-7
v_call: TRBV10-3
cdr3_aa: CATEDTIRYEQYF

j_call: TRBJ2-1
v_call: TRBV9
cdr3_aa: CASSVGGGNNEQFF

j_call: TRBJ1-1
v_call: TRBV5-6
cdr3_aa: CASSPGQGRTEAFF

j_call: TRBJ2-3
v_call: TRBV4-3
cdr3_aa: CASSQEFSGRANTDTQYF

j_call: TRBJ1-1
v_call: TRBV5-4
cdr3_aa: CASSFGQGEAFF

j_call: TRBJ2-1
v_call: TRBV7-3
cdr3_aa: CASSTRTGKSYNEQFF

j_call: TRBJ2-1
v_call: TRBV29-1
cdr3_aa: CSGSGRVYNEQFF

j_call: TRBJ1-1
v_call: TRBV6-1
cdr3_aa: CAGQRARGGTEAFF

j_call: TRBJ1-3
v_call: TRBV5-5
cdr3_aa: CASSPPGQSGNTIYF

j_call: TRBJ1-2
v_call: TRBV4-1
cdr3_aa: CASSQERSPGLRGYTF

j_call: TRBJ2-7
v_call: TRBV20-1
cdr3_aa: CSALVFQGRSYEQYF

j_call: TRBJ2-2
v_call: TRBV6-1
cdr3_aa: CASSIIDGFTGELFF

j_call: TRBJ1-3
v_call: TRBV20-1
cdr3_aa: CSARKAGGPTSGNTIYF

j_call: TRBJ2-1
v_call: TRBV5-1
cdr3_aa: CASSPSSVRSYNEQFF

j_call: TRBJ2-1
v_call: TRBV7-7
cdr3_aa: CASSLGFGGSRDNEQFF

j_call: TRBJ1-5
v_call: TRBV7-2
cdr3_aa: CASSSRGLSNQPQHF

j_call: TRBJ2-7
v_call: TRBV2
cdr3_aa: CASKAGGLVEQYF

j_call: TRBJ2-7
v_call: TRBV5-4
cdr3_aa: CASSYGGRSYEQYF